This T cell receptor (beta chain) was sequenced during a study of blood T cell repertoires in COVID-19. About the study: The United States, Italy and Spain provided the acute and convalescent COVID-19 samples. The cDNA or gDNA used as material had been derived from T cells, B-cell-depleted T cells, or PBMCs.

The CDR3 has 13 residues. Trimming at V came to 5 bases and at J to 7 bases, leaving 5 bases not matched to a gene. Germline CDR1 MNHEY, CDR2 SVGAGI. Per the original data handling: Estimated nucleated cell counts came from reference gene primer amplification. Clones were read by immunoSEQ multiplex PCR, and TCRdb kept only the in-frame ones, dropping some. V, J and clone size are those of that table, while D and trimming were read from the DNA. The table records tens of thousands of clones, approximately 81% of them present only once. The source material was peripheral blood. V gene TRBV6-5 combines with J gene TRBJ1-2, with 9 bases fitting TRBD1. The TCR originated in a woman aged 60 to 75 with acute or convalescent COVID-19. CDR3 nucleotide sequence: TGTGCCAGCAGTATACAGGGGGCGTTTGGCTACACCTTC. Translation: CASSIQGAFGYTF.